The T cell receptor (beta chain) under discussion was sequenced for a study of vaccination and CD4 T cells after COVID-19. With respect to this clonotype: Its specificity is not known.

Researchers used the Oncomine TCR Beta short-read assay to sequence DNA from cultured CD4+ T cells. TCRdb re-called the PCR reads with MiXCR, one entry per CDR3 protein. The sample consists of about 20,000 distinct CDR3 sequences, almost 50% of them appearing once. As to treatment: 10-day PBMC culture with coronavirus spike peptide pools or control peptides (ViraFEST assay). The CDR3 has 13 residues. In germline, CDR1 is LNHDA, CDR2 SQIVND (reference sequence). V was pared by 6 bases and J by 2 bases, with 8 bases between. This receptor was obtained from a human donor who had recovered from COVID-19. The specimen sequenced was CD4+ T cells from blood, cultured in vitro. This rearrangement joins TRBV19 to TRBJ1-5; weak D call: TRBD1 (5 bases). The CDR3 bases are TGTGCCAGTAGAAGGGGAGGCAATCAGCCCCAGCATTTT. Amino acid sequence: CASRRGGNQPQHF. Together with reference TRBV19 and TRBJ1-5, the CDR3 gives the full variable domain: DGGITQSPKYLFRKEGQNVTLSCEQNLNHDAMYWYRQDPGQGLRLIYYSQIVNDFQKGDIAEGYSVSREKKESFPLTVTSAQKNPTAFYLCASRRGGNQPQHFGDGTRLSIL.